The 30 T cell receptor beta chains given below trace back to one sample, sequenced in a study of CD8 T cells in ankylosing spondylitis (dated by TCRdb to about 2017). The method behind the library was 5' RACE. Sequencing relied on an Illumina HiSeq 2500. The raw public data were reprocessed by TCRdb itself: fastp quality trimming at Q25, MiXCR clonotype calling, in-frame beta chains only. Each entry is one CDR3 protein sequence, shown with its most common DNA and genes. The table for this sample lists roughly 250,000 distinct CDR3 sequences; around 9.1% of them were counted only once. The ten top clones hold approximately 6.3% of the sample. The sample was blood, either unsorted or a sorted T cell fraction (not recorded which). These receptor sequences come from a male donor with ankylosing spondylitis or in good health (not recorded which).

This clonotype was counted between two and nine times. The genes are TRBV4-2 and TRBJ1-2; 8 nucleotides match TRBD1. Germline values: CDR1 LGHNA, CDR2 YNFKEQ. This CDR3 region has 14 residues. The junction had 7 bases not matched to a gene; V was cut back by 5 bases and J by 5 bases. The CDR3 DNA sequence: TGTGCCAGCAGCTACGGACAGGGCCGGTATGGCTACACCTTC. Translated: CASSYGQGRYGYTF.

V usage is TRBV12-3 or TRBV12-4 and J usage is TRBJ1-2; 9 bases are a match to TRBD1. This CDR3 has 13 residues. After removal of 6 bases from V and 7 bases from J, the junction contained 6 bases not matched to a gene. CDR3 region: CASSKGTGIGYTF. CDR3 bases: TGTGCCAGCAGCAAGGGGACAGGGATTGGCTACACCTTC.

This clonotype was counted many times. The gene calls are TRBV10-2 and TRBJ2-5; 13 nucleotides match TRBD2. Germline V CDR1 and CDR2: WSHSY, SAAADI. Trimming took 6 bases from V and 14 from J; bases not matched to a gene: 12. The CDR3 runs to 14 residues. CDR3 amino acids: CASSSGTSGMGVYF. The CDR3 bases are TGCGCCAGCAGCTCCGGGACTAGCGGGATGGGCGTTTACTTC.

This clonotype was counted ten times or more. V and J are TRBV5-6 and TRBJ1-2; D is ambiguous. V lost 1 base, J lost 0 bases, and 10 bases lay in between. CDR3 size: 15 residues. Germline lookup yields CDR1 SGHDT and CDR2 YYEEEE. The CDR3 loop reads CASSLTTKANYGYTF. Here the CDR3 DNA reads TGTGCCAGCAGCTTGACCACCAAAGCTAACTATGGCTACACCTTC.

At least ten counts were recorded for this clonotype. The chain uses TRBV20-1 and TRBJ1-2, with D tentatively TRBD1 (5 bases). The germline V and J ends were trimmed by 5 bases and 6 bases, with 16 bases remaining between them. This CDR3 region has 13 residues. CDR1 is DFQATT and CDR2 is SNEGSKA in the germline V gene (reference sequence). CDR3 sequence reads: CSAGPGRPDGYTF. For the CDR3, the DNA is TGCAGTGCTGGTCCGGGACGGCCCGATGGCTACACCTTC.

This clonotype was detected ten times or more. V usage is TRBV12-3 or TRBV12-4 and J usage is TRBJ2-2; D is undetermined. Trimming shortened V by 5 bases and J by 10 bases, and 11 bases separated the two germline ends. The CDR3 length is 12 residues. As DNA, the CDR3 is TGTGCCAGCAGTGGGATTTCTTCGGAGCTGTTTTTT. It specifies CASSGISSELFF.

The sample holds a few counts of this clonotype. V gene TRBV2 combines with J gene TRBJ2-5, with D perhaps TRBD2 (7 bases). The length of the CDR3 is 12 residues. CDR1 and CDR2 (germline): SNHLY, FYNNEI. Deletions cut 10 bases from V and 1 base from J, with 10 bases between. CDR3 residues: CATGGSQETQYF. The CDR3 nucleotides read TGTGCCACGGGGGGCAGCCAAGAGACCCAGTACTTC. The complete variable domain, with remaining parts taken from reference TRBV2 and TRBJ2-5, reads EPEVTQTPSHQVTQMGQEVILRCVPISNHLYFYWYRQILGQKVEFLVSFYNNEISEKSEIFDDQFSVERPDGSNFTLKIRSTKLEDSAMYFCATGGSQETQYFGPGTRLLVL.

In its sample, this clonotype was seen many times. The chain is built from TRBV5-1 and TRBJ1-1, with no clear D. The V end lost 5 bases, the J end lost 3 bases, and 17 bases lay between the germline ends. Germline CDR1 and CDR2: SGHRS and YFSETQ. CDR3 length: 15 residues. For the CDR3, the DNA is TGCGCCAGCAGTCACTCAGGACTCGGGTACACTGAAGCTTTCTTT. Translated, it gives CASSHSGLGYTEAFF.

The sample holds many counts of this clonotype. V is TRBV7-9 and J is TRBJ1-1; possibly TRBD1 for D (6 bases). V lost 1 base and J lost 4, with 13 bases in between. The length of the CDR3 is 15 residues. Germline CDR1 and CDR2: SEHNR and FQNEAQ (reference sequence). For the CDR3, the DNA is TGTGCCAGCAGCTTAGACAGGGCGAGGGGCACTGAAGCTTTCTTT. Its protein product is CASSLDRARGTEAFF. Drawing the rest from reference TRBV7-9 and TRBJ1-1, the complete variable domain is DTGVSQNPRHKITKRGQNVTFRCDPISEHNRLYWYRQTLGQGPEFLTYFQNEAQLEKSRLLSDRFSAERPKGSFSTLEIQRTEQGDSAMYLCASSLDRARGTEAFFGQGTRLTVV.

The gene calls are TRBV19 and TRBJ2-7; D is tentatively TRBD1 or TRBD2 (5 bases each). The germline CDR1 and CDR2 sequences are LNHDA and SQIVND (reference sequence). Trimming cost V 4 bases and J 4 bases, with 11 bases left between them. The CDR3 loop spans 13 amino acids. CDR3 loop: CASSRGTKYEQYF. In nucleotides, the CDR3 is TGTGCCAGTAGTAGGGGGACGAAATACGAGCAGTACTTC.

The rearrangement uses TRBV6-5 and TRBJ1-3, with D possibly being TRBD1 (5 bases). V was cut by 5 bases and J by 0 bases, with 11 bases left in between. The germline V gene encodes CDR1 MNHEY and CDR2 SVGAGI. This CDR3 spans 15 amino acids. The CDR3 bases are TGTGCCAGCAGTACTGGACAAGTCTCTGGAAACACCATATATTTT. This gives the protein CASSTGQVSGNTIYF.

V gene TRBV7-2 combines with J gene TRBJ2-5, with TRBD2 matching over 7 bases. There are 16 residues in the CDR3. The V gene end was trimmed by 2 bases and the J gene end by 1 base; junction bases not matched to a gene: 7. CDR1 SGHTA and CDR2 FQGNSA come from the germline V gene. The CDR3 DNA sequence: TGTGCCAGCAGCTTACACTCCGGCGGGGGCCAAGAGACCCAGTACTTC. This gives the protein CASSLHSGGGQETQYF.

The table lists this clonotype with many counts. The V call is TRBV5-1, the J call TRBJ1-2, with D possibly being TRBD1 (6 bases). Deletions cut 0 bases from V and 8 bases from J, with 17 bases between. The CDR3 is 15 residues long. Per germline, CDR1 SGHRS and CDR2 YFSETQ. DNA for the CDR3: TGCGCCAGCAGCTTGGACGGGACACCGACAGAGGGCTACACCTTC. Translation: CASSLDGTPTEGYTF.

The J gene is TRBJ2-7, the V gene TRBV15; 10 bases fit TRBD2. The germline V gene has CDR1 LNHNV and CDR2 YYDKDF (reference sequence). There are 13 residues in the CDR3. J was trimmed by 5 bases and V by 2 bases; bases with no gene match: 0. CDR3 bases: TGTGCCACCAGCAGACTAGCGGGAGACGAGCAGTACTTC. Protein sequence: CATSRLAGDEQYF.

This clonotype was recorded many times. This chain joins TRBV12-3 or TRBV12-4 and TRBJ1-2; the match to TRBD1 covers 7 bases. Trimming removed 5 bases from V and 4 bases from J; junction bases left unmatched: 7. The CDR3 covers 14 residues. CDR3 sequence (DNA): TGTGCCAGCAGTGCGACAGGGATAGTCTATGGCTACACCTTC. This codes for CASSATGIVYGYTF.

This clonotype was seen repeatedly, ten times or more. V usage is TRBV4-1 and J usage is TRBJ2-7; 8 bases map to TRBD1. J was trimmed by 3 bases and V by 1 base; bases with no gene match: 2. This CDR3 has 14 residues. Germline-derived CDR1 and CDR2 are MGHRA and YSYEKL. This CDR3 is CASSQGQGLYEQYF. The CDR3, as DNA: TGCGCCAGCAGCCAAGGACAGGGGCTCTACGAGCAGTACTTC.

In this sample, this clonotype turned up a few times. The V and J genes are TRBV7-2 and TRBJ2-5; no clear D gene. Trimming removed 5 bases from V and 5 bases from J, with 15 bases in between. Germline lookup yields CDR1 SGHTA and CDR2 FQGNSA. There are 14 residues in the CDR3. The CDR3 region is CASSRLGIVETQYF. As DNA, the CDR3 is TGTGCCAGCAGCCGGCTAGGGATTGTGGAGACCCAGTACTTC. The complete variable domain, with remaining parts taken from reference TRBV7-2 and TRBJ2-5, reads GAGVSQSPSNKVTEKGKDVELRCDPISGHTALYWYRQSLGQGLEFLIYFQGNSAPDKSGLPSDRFSAERTGGSVSTLTIQRTQQEDSAVYLCASSRLGIVETQYFGPGTRLLVL.

This clonotype appeared many times. V and J are TRBV7-9 and TRBJ1-6; D is undetermined. The V gene lost 2 bases and the J gene lost 14 bases, with 7 bases spanning the gap. The CDR3 spans 11 residues. Germline values: CDR1 SEHNR, CDR2 FQNEAQ (reference sequence). The CDR3 coding sequence is TGTGCCAGCAGCTTACGGGGATCCCTCCACTTT. Encoded protein: CASSLRGSLHF.

Ten or more counts support this clonotype. V and J are TRBV19 and TRBJ2-5, with D maybe TRBD2 (5 bases). Germline CDR1 reads LNHDA; CDR2 reads SQIVND (reference sequence). The V end lost 4 bases, the J end lost 5 bases, and 17 bases lay between the germline ends. The CDR3 totals 15 residues. This CDR3 reads CASSSTGSSGETQYF. Here the CDR3 DNA reads TGTGCCAGTAGTAGCACGGGCTCCTCGGGGGAGACCCAGTACTTC.

This clonotype has at least ten counts. This chain links TRBV7-8 with TRBJ2-4; no firm D call. Trimming took 5 bases from V and 0 from J, leaving 11 bases between them. CDR3 size: 15 residues. In germline, CDR1 is SGHVS, CDR2 FQNEAQ. The CDR3 region has the DNA TGTGCCAGCAGCCCAACGGCGGTAGCCAAAAACATTCAGTACTTC. This encodes CASSPTAVAKNIQYF. Filled out from reference TRBV7-8 and TRBJ2-4, the complete variable domain reads GAGVSQSPRYKVAKRGQDVALRCDPISGHVSLFWYQQALGQGPEFLTYFQNEAQLDKSGLPSDRFFAERPEGSVSTLKIQRTQQEDSAVYLCASSPTAVAKNIQYFGAGTRLSVL.

Many counts were recorded for this clonotype. The gene calls are TRBV7-3 and TRBJ2-1; 7 nucleotides align to TRBD2. Looked up from germline, CDR1 is SGHTA and CDR2 is FQGTGA. J was trimmed by 12 bases and V by 3 bases; bases with no gene match: 17. The CDR3 totals 16 residues. CDR3 amino acids: CASSFTLTGVGLGQFF. CDR3 nucleotide sequence: TGTGCCAGCAGCTTCACTTTGACGGGAGTCGGACTAGGGCAGTTCTTC.

This clonotype was seen more than once but under ten times. The chain recombines TRBV5-5 with TRBJ2-5, with D possibly matching TRBD1 (6 bases). The CDR3 loop spans 15 amino acids. V lost 5 bases to trimming and J lost 1 base, with 15 bases between them. Germline CDR1 SGHKS, CDR2 YYEKEE (reference sequence). The CDR3, as DNA: TGTGCCAGCAGTTCTACTGGACAGTTCCAAGAGACCCAGTACTTC. The encoded protein is CASSSTGQFQETQYF.

This clonotype appeared many times. The CDR3 region is CASSLVELGTEAFF. CDR3 sequence (DNA): TGTGCCAGCAGCTTAGTAGAGTTAGGCACTGAAGCTTTCTTT. This chain uses TRBV7-9 with TRBJ1-1; no clear D. The CDR3 consists of 14 residues. CDR1 is SEHNR, CDR2 FQNEAQ, per germline (reference sequence). V was cut by 1 base and J by 4 bases, with 10 bases left in between.

This clonotype was picked up many times. CDR3 amino acids: CASSQDRGRVGEQFF. Here the CDR3 DNA reads TGTGCCAGCAGCCAAGATCGGGGGAGGGTGGGTGAGCAGTTCTTC. V usage is TRBV4-2 and J usage is TRBJ2-1, with 7 bases matching TRBD2. The J segment lost 9 bases and the V segment lost 0 bases, leaving 8 bases of the junction unmatched. Germline-derived CDR1 and CDR2 are LGHNA and YNFKEQ. This CDR3 is built from 15 residues.

This clonotype was recorded at least ten times. V usage is TRBV20-1 and J usage is TRBJ1-2; D remains unclear. The V gene's germline CDR1 is DFQATT and CDR2 SNEGSKA (reference sequence). Trimming took off 5 bases at V and 6 bases at J, with 16 bases between the two ends. This CDR3 is built from 13 residues. CDR3 amino acids: CSARSGPPHGYTF. CDR3 in DNA: TGCAGTGCTCGTTCTGGACCGCCCCATGGCTACACCTTC.

With regard to this clonotype: This may stem from a read error, because a much larger clone lies one nucleotide away. The chain uses TRBV10-3 and TRBJ2-5, with D perhaps matching TRBD1 (5 bases). The CDR3 loop spans 14 amino acids. CDR1 and CDR2 from the germline V gene are ENHRY and SYGVKD. In DNA form, the CDR3 reads TGTGCCTTCAGTGAGTCCAGGGATGGAGAGACCCAGTACTTC. Amino acid sequence: CAFSESRDGETQYF.

CDR3 bases: TGTCAAGAGGGGGGGGGCCGAGAGACCCAGTACTTC. This encodes CQEGGGRETQYF. This chain links TRBV10-3 with TRBJ2-5, with D possibly being TRBD2 (7 bases). In germline, CDR1 is ENHRY, CDR2 SYGVKD. This CDR3 has 12 residues.

This clonotype was detected many times. V usage is TRBV5-1 and J usage is TRBJ1-2; 7 positions agree with TRBD1. Germline-derived CDR1 and CDR2 are SGHRS and YFSETQ. Trimming at V came to 1 base and at J to 10 bases, leaving 7 bases not matched to a gene. There are 13 residues in the CDR3. CDR3 DNA sequence: TGCGCCAGCAGCTTGCCAGGGACAGAGCTCTACACCTTC. It translates to CASSLPGTELYTF. The whole variable domain, remainder taken from reference TRBV5-1 and TRBJ1-2, is KAGVTQTPRYLIKTRGQQVTLSCSPISGHRSVSWYQQTPGQGLQFLFEYFSETQRNKGNFPGRFSGRQFSNSRSEMNVSTLELGDSALYLCASSLPGTELYTFGSGTRLTVV.

This clonotype was recorded at least ten times. The J gene is TRBJ2-1, the V gene TRBV9, with a tentative D call TRBD2 (7 bases). This CDR3 comprises 15 residues. V lost 1 base and J 8 bases, leaving 16 bases between the germline ends. Per germline, CDR1 SGDLS and CDR2 YYNGEE. CDR3 nucleotide sequence: TGTGCCAGCAGCGTACAAGGGGGGGAGTGGGATGAGCAGTTCTTC. Translated, it gives CASSVQGGEWDEQFF.

This clonotype appeared many times. This chain links TRBV6-1 with TRBJ1-1; unclear D gene. Germline V lookup: CDR1 MNHNS, CDR2 SASEGT. The CDR3 runs to 14 residues. Trimming took off 3 bases at V and 11 bases at J, with 19 bases between the two ends. The CDR3: CASSDLTRTFEAFF. The DNA of the CDR3 is TGTGCCAGCAGTGATTTGACGAGGACCTTTGAGGCTTTCTTT.